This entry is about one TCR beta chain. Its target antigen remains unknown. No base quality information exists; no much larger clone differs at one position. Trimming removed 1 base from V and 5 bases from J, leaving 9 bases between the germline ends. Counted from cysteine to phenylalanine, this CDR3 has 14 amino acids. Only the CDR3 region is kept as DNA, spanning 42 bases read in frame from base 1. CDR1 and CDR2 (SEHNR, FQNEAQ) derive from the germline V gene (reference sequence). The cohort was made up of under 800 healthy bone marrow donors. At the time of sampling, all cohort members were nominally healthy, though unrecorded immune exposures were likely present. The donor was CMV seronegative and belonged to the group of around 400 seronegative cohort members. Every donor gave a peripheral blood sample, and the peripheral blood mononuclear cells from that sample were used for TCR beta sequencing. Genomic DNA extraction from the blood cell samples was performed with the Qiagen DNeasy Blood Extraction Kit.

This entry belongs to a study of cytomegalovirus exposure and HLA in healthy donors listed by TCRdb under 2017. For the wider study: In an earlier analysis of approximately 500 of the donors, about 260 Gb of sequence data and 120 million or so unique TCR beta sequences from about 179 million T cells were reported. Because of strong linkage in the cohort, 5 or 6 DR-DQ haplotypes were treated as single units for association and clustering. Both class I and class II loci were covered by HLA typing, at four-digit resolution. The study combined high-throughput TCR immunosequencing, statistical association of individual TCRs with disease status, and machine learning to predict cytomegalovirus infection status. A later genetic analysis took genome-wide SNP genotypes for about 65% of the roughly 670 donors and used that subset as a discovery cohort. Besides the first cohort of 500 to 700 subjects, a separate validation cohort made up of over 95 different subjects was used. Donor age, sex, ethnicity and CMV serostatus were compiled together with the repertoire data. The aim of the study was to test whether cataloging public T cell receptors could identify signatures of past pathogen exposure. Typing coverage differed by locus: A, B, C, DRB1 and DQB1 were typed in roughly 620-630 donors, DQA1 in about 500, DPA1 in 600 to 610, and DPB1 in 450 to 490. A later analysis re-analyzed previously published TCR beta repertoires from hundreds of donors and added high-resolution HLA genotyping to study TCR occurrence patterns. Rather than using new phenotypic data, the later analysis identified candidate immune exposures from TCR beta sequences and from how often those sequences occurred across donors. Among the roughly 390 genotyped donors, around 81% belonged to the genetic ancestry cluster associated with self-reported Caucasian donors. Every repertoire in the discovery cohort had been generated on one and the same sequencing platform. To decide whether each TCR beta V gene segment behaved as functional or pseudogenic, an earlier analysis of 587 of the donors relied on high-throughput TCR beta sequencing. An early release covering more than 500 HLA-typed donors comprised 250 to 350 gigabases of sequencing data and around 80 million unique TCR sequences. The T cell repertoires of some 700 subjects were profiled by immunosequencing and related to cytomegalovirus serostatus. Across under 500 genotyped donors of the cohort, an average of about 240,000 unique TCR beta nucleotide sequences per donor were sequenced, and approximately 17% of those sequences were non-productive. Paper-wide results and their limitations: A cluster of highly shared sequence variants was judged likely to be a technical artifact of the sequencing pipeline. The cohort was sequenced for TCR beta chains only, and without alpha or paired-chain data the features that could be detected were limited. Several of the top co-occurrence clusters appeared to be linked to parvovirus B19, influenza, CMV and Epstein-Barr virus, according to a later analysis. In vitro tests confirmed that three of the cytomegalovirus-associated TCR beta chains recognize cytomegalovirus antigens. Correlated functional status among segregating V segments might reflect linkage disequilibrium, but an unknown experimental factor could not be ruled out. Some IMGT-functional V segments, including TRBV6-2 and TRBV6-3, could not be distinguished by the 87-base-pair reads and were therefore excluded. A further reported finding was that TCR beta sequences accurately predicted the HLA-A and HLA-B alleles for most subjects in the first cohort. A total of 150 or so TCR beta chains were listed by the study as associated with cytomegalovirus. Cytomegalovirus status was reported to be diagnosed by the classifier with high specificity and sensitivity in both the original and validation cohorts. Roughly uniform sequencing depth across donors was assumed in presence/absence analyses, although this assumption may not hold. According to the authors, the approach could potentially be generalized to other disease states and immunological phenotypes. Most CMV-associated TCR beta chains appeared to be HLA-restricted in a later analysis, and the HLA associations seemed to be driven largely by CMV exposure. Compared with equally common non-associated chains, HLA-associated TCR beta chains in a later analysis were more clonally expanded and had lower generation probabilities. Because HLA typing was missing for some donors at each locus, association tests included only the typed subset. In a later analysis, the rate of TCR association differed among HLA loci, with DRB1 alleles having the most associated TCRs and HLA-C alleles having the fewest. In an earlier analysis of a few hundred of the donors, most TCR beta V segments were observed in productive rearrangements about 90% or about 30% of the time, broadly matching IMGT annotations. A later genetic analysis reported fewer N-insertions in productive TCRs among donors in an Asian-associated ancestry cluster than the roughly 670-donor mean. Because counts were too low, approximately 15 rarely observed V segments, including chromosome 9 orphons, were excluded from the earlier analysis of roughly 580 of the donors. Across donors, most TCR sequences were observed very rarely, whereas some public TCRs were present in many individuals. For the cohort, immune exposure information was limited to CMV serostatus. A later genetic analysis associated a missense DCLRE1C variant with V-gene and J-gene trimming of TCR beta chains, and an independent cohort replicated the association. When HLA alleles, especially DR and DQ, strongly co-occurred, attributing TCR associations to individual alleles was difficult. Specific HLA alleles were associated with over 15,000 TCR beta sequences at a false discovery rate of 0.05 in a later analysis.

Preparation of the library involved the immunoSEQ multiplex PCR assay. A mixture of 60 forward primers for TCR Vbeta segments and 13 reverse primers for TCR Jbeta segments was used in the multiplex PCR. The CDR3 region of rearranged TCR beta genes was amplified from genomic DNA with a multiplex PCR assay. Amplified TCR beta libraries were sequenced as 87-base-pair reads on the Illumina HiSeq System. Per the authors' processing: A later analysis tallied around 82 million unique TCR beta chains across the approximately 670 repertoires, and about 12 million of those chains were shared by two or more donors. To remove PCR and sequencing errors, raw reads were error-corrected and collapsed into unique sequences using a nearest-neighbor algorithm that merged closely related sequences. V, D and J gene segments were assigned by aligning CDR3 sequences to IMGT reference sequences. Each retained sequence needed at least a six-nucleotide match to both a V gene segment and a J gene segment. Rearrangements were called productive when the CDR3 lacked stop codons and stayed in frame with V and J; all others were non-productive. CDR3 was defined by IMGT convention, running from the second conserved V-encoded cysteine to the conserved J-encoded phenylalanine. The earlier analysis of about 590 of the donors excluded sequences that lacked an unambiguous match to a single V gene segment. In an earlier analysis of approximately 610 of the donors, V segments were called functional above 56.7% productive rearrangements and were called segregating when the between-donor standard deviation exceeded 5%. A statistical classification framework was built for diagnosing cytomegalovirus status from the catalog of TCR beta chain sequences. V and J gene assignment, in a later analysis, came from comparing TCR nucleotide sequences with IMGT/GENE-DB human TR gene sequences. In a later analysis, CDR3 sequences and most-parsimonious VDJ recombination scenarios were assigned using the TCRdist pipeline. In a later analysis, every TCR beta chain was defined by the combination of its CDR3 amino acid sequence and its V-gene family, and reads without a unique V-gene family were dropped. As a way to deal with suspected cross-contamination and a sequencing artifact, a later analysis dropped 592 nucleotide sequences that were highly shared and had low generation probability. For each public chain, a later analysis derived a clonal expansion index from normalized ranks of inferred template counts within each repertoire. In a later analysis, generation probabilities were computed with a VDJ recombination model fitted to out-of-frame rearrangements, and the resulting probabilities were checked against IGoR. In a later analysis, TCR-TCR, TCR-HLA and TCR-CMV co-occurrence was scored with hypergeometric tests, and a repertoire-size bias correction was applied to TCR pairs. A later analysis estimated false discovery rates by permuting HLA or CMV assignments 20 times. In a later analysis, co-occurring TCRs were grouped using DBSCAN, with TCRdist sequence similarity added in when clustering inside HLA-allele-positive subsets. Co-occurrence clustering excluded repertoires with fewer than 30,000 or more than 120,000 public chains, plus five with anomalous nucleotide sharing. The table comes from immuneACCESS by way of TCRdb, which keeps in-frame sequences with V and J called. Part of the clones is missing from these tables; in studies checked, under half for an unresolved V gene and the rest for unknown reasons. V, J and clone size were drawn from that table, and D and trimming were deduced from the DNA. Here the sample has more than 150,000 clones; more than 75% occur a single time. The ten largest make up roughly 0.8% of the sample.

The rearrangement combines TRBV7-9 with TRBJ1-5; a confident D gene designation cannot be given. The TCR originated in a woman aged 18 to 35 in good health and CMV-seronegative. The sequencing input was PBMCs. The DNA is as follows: TGTGCCAGCAGCTTAGTGGCGGGAGATCAGCCCCAGCATTTT. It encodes CASSLVAGDQPQHF.